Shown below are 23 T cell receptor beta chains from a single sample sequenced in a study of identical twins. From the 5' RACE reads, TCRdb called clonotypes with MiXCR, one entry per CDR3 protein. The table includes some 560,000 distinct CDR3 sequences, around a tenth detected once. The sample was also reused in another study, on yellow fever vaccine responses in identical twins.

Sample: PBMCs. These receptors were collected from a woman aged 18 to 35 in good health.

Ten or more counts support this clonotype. Here the CDR3 reads CASSQVLAGANTGELFF. The DNA of the CDR3 is TGCGCCAGCAGCCAAGTCTTAGCGGGAGCGAACACCGGGGAGCTGTTTTTT. The V call is TRBV4-3, the J call TRBJ2-2, with 9 positions matching TRBD2. The CDR3 loop spans 17 amino acids. Germline V gives CDR1 LGHNA, CDR2 YSLEER. Germline trimming cut 1 base from V and 0 bases from J; bases unmatched to any gene: 3.

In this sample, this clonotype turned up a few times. CDR3 bases: TGTGCCAGCAGCCAGACGAGGAATTCACCCCTCCACTTT. Its translation: CASSQTRNSPLHF. The chain links TRBV3-1 to TRBJ1-6; D gene uncertain. V was clipped by 3 bases and J by 7 bases, with 7 bases between them. Germline loops: CDR1 LGHDT, CDR2 YNNKEL (reference sequence). CDR3 length equals 13 residues.

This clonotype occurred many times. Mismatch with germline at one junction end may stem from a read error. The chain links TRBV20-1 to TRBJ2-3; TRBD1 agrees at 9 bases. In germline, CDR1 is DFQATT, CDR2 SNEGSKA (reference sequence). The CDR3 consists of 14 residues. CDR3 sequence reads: CSANWGQGTDTQYF. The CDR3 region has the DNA TGCAGTGCTAACTGGGGACAGGGCACGGATACGCAGTATTTT.

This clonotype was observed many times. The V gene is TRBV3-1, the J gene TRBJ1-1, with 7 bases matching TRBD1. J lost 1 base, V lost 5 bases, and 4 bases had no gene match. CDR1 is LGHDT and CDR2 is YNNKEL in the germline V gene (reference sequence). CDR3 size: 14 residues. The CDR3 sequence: CASSSRQGNTEAFF. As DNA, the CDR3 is TGTGCCAGCAGCTCCCGACAGGGGAACACTGAAGCTTTCTTT.

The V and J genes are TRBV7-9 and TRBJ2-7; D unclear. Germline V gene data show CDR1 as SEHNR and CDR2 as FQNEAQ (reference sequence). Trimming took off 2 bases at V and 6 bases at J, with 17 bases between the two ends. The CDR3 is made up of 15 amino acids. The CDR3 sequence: CASSLLISGIGEQYF. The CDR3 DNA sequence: TGTGCCAGCAGCTTATTAATTTCCGGAATTGGCGAGCAGTACTTC.

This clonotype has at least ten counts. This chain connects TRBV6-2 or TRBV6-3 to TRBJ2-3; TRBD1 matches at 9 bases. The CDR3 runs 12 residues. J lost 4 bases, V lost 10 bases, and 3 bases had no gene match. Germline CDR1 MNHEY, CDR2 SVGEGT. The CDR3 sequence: CATRTGADTQYF. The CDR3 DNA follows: TGTGCCACCCGGACAGGGGCAGATACGCAGTATTTT.

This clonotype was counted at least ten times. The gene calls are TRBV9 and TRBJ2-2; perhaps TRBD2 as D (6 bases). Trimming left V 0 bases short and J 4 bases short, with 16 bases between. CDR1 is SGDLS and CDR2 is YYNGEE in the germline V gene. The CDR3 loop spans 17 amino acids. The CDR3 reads CASSVELISGSTGELFF. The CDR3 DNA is TGTGCCAGCAGCGTAGAGTTGATTAGCGGTTCCACCGGGGAGCTGTTTTTT. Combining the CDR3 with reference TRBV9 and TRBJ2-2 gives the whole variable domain DSGVTQTPKHLITATGQRVTLRCSPRSGDLSVYWYQQSLDQGLQFLIQYYNGEERAKGNILERFSAQQFPDLHSELNLSSLELGDSALYFCASSVELISGSTGELFFGEGSRLTVL.

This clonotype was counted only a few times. CDR3 loop: CASSPIRLATTRGGELFF. In nucleotides, the CDR3 is TGTGCCAGCAGCCCCATCAGGCTAGCGACAACAAGGGGCGGGGAGCTGTTTTTT. The J gene is TRBJ2-2, the V gene TRBV3-1, with D possibly TRBD2 on 6 matching bases. Trimming pared 4 bases from V and 7 bases from J, leaving 25 bases between. CDR3 length: 18 residues. Germline V gene data show CDR1 as LGHDT and CDR2 as YNNKEL (reference sequence). The full variable domain, with the rest looked up from reference TRBV3-1 and TRBJ2-2, is DTAVSQTPKYLVTQMGNDKSIKCEQNLGHDTMYWYKQDSKKFLKIMFSYNNKELIINETVPNRFSPKSPDKAHLNLHINSLELGDSAVYFCASSPIRLATTRGGELFFGEGSRLTVL.

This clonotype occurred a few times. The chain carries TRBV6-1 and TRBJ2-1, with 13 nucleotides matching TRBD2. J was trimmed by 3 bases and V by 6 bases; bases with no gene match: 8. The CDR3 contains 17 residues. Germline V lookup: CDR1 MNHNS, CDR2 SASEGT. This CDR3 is CASRRLAGGTSYNEQFF. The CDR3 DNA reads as TGTGCCAGCAGGAGACTAGCGGGAGGAACAAGCTACAATGAGCAGTTCTTC.

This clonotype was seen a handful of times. This CDR3 reads CASSPYKTSGFTDTQYF. For the CDR3, the DNA is TGCGCCAGCAGCCCGTACAAGACTAGCGGGTTCACAGATACGCAGTATTTT. The chain joins TRBV5-1 to TRBJ2-3, with 10 positions matching TRBD2. The CDR3 runs 17 residues. V shed 4 bases and J 2 bases; nucleotides not matched to a gene: 10. CDR1 and CDR2 from the germline V gene are SGHRS and YFSETQ.

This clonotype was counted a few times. DNA of the CDR3: TGCAGCGTTGGCTCCGGGAATGATTATGAAAAACTGTTTTTT. Its protein is CSVGSGNDYEKLFF. The chain uses TRBV29-1 and TRBJ1-4; the D is unclear. Trimming took off 4 bases at V and 6 bases at J, with 15 bases between the two ends. The CDR3 runs to 14 residues. Germline V gene sequence: CDR1 SQVTM, CDR2 ANQGSEA.

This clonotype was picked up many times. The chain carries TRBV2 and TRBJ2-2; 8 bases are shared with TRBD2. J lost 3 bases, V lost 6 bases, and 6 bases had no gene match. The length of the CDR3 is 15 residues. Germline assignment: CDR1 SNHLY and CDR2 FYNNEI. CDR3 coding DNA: TGTGCCAGCAGCGAGACTAGCGTCCACACCGGGGAGCTGTTTTTT. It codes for CASSETSVHTGELFF.

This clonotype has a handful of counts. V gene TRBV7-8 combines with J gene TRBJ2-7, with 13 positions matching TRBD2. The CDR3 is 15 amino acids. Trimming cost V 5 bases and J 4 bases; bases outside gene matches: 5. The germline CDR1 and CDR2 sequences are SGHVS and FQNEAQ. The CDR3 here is CASSAWTSGGYEQYF. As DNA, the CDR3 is TGTGCCAGCAGCGCCTGGACTAGCGGGGGTTACGAGCAGTACTTC.

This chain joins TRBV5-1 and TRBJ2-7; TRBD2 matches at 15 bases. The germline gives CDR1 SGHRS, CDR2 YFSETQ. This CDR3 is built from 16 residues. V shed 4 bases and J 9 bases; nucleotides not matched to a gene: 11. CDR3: CASSGGLAGGFRWQYF. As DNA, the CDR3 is TGCGCCAGCAGCGGGGGACTAGCGGGAGGCTTTAGATGGCAGTACTTC.

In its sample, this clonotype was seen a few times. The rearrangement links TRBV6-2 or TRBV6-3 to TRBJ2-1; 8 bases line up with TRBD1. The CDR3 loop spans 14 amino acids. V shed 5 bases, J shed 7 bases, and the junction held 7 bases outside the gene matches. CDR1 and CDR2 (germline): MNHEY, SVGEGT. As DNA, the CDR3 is TGTGCCAGCAGTGGAAGGACAGGGAGGAATGAGCAGTTCTTC. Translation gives CASSGRTGRNEQFF.

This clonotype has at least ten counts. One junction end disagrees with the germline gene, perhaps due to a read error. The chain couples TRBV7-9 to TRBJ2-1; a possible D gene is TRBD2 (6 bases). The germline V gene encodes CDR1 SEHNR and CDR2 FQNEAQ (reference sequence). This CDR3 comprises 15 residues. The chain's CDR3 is CASSLGGGAYNEQFF. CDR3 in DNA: TGCGCCAGCAGCTTGGGAGGTGGGGCCTACAATGAGCAGTTCTTC.

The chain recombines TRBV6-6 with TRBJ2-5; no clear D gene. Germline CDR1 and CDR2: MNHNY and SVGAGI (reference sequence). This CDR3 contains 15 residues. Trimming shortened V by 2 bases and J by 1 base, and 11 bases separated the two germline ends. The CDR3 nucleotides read TGTGCCAGCAGTTACCTCGGGCACGTCCAAGAGACCCAGTACTTC. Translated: CASSYLGHVQETQYF.

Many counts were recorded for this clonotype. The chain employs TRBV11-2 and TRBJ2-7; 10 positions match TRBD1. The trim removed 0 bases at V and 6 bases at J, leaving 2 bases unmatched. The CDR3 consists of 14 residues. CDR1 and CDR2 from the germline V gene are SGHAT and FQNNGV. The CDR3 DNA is TGTGCCAGCAGCTTAGATGACAGGGGGCGCGAGCAGTACTTC. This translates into CASSLDDRGREQYF.

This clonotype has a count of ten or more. CDR3 DNA: TGTGCCAGCAGTCCAGCCCGGGAGAGAACCGGGGAGCTGTTTTTT. This gives the protein CASSPARERTGELFF. The V call is TRBV7-3, the J call TRBJ2-2; tentatively, D is TRBD2 (6 bases). The V end was cut by 6 bases, the J end by 5 bases, with 16 bases between. Germline loops: CDR1 SGHTA, CDR2 FQGTGA. CDR3 size: 15 residues.

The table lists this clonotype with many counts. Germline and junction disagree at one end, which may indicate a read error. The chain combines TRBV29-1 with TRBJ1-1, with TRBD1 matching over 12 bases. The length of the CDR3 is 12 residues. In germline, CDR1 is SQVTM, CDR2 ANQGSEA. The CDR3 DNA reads TGCAGCGTGACTCCGGGACAGGGGGCCGTTGTGTTT. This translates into CSVTPGQGAVVF.

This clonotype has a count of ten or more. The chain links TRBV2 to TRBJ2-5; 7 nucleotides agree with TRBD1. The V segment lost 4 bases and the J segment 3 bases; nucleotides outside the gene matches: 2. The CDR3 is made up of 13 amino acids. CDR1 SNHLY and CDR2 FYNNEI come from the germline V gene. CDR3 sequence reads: CASSATGKETQYF. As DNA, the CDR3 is TGTGCCAGCAGTGCGACAGGGAAAGAGACCCAGTACTTC.

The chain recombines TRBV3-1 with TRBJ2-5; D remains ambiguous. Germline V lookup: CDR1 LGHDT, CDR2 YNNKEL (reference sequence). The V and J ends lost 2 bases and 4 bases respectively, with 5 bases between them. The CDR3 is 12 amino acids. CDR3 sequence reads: CASSQSSETQYF. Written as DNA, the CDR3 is TGTGCCAGCAGCCAAAGTTCAGAGACCCAGTACTTC.

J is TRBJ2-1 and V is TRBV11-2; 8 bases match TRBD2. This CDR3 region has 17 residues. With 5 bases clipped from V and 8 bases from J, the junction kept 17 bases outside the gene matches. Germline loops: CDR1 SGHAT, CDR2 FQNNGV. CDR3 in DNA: TGTGCCAGCAGCGTTCTGGAATCGGGGACTAGGCTCTATGAGCAGTTCTTC. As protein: CASSVLESGTRLYEQFF. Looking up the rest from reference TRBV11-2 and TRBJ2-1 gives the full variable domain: EAGVAQSPRYKIIEKRQSVAFWCNPISGHATLYWYQQILGQGPKLLIQFQNNGVVDDSQLPKDRFSAERLKGVDSTLKIQPAKLEDSAVYLCASSVLESGTRLYEQFFGPGTRLTVL.